This T cell receptor beta chain was obtained from a study of T cell responses to AZD1222 COVID-19 vaccine (dated by TCRdb to the early 2020s). General notes on the study: TCR sequencing covered fewer than 250 trial participants: 200 to 220 given two doses of AZD1222 and about 26 given two doses of MenACWY control vaccine. Trial participants were enrolled by age into subgroups of 18-55, 56-69 and 70-plus years, and around 150, 29 and 61 TCR-sequenced participants, respectively, were included in these subgroups. What the study reported, not specific to this receptor: Reportedly, close to half of the unique spike-specific TCRs recognized epitopes lying outside the regions that are mutated in the B.1.351 and B.1.1.7 variants. The vaccine-associated CD4 TCRs covered the entire spike protein, and the dominant responses fell in regions 160-218 and 743-854. The 56-69-year group was small, and its depth increase did not reach significance, likely because of low power. After two AZD1222 doses, spike-specific TCR breadth and depth were significantly higher than at day 0 and than in MenACWY recipients. Most participants were white British and females outnumbered males, and the authors suggested that clonal diversity may have been underestimated. Conclusions about previously exposed vaccinees are limited because only six or seven AZD1222 recipients were SARS-CoV-2 seropositive at baseline. Because no day 14 peak-response samples were available, the repertoires could be characterized only after the peak T cell response.

The label giving this sample's time point can be read as: about 28 days (+/-7) after the second vaccine dose. AZD1222 recipients given second doses at about 4 weeks or at about 12 weeks were pooled, since spike-specific TCR depth and breadth were not found to differ between the two schedules. Samples from vaccinated people were obtained from the UK trials COV001 and COV002, which included a single-blind randomized controlled phase 2/3 trial of AZD1222 (ChAdOx1 nCoV-19) in healthy adults. For TCRbeta chain sequencing, PBMC samples from trial participants were taken at day 0 and at day 28 after the second dose. Based on the germline V gene, the CDR1 and CDR2 sequences are SGHRS and YFSETQ. The germline V and J ends show losses of 4 bases and 0 bases respectively, and no gene match explains 6 bases of the junction. Its CDR3 holds 16 amino acids, cysteine through phenylalanine. Of the read, only the CDR3 DNA is kept; its 48 bases are in frame from base 1.

Only one count was recorded for this clone. There is no known antigen for this receptor. Per-base qualities were not stored, and no clone one base away is much larger. The CDR3 regions of human TCRbeta chains were analyzed by immunosequencing. Per the authors' processing: TCRs in the repertoires were matched against a reference library of SARS-CoV-2-specific TCRs that had been generated with the MIRA antigen-specificity platform. Breadth meant the fraction of unique TCRs that were SARS-CoV-2-associated, whereas depth meant the fraction of total T cells that were SARS-CoV-2-associated. Using the MIRA data, every spike-specific TCR was mapped to the spike region that the TCR reacted to and assigned to either a CD4 or a CD8 class. Log10-transformed breadth and depth values were compared by one-way ANOVA with Sidak's multiple comparisons tests. TCRdb stores this immuneACCESS table with in-frame sequences only. Part of the clones is absent; in the studies checked, under half of the shortfall reflects unresolved V genes, and no reason is known for the rest. V, J and clone size derive from that table, while D and trimming were established from the DNA sequence. This sample has about 150,000 clones in its table, and 86% of those were observed once. About 5% of the sample belongs to the ten largest clones.

This chain is built from TRBV5-1 and TRBJ2-4; 8 bases in the middle match TRBD1. The source of this sequence is an adult who received the AZD1222 COVID-19 vaccine. This sample comprised peripheral blood, obtained 28 days after the second AZD1222 dose. The DNA is TGCGCCAGCAGCGGGGACAGGTCACTAGCCAAAAACATTCAGTACTTC. Translated, it gives CASSGDRSLAKNIQYF.